This entry lists 11 T cell receptor beta chains sequenced from one sample in a study of PD-L1 blockade in urothelial cancer. The time point here: peripheral blood 6 weeks after treatment start. Sequencing was performed with immunoSEQ multiplex PCR; in TCRdb, only in-frame clones are kept and a portion is missing. This sample has around 49,000 clones, with around 82% found just once. This material consisted of PBMCs, taken around atezolizumab (anti-PD-L1) treatment. Source of these receptors: a man aged 60 to 69 with urothelial cancer.

V and J are TRBV28 and TRBJ2-1, with 8 bases lining up with TRBD2. V was pared by 5 bases and J by 9 bases, with 9 bases of the junction left unmatched. Per germline, CDR1 MDHEN and CDR2 SYDVKM. CDR3 length: 14 amino acids. For the CDR3, the DNA is TGTGCCAGCAGTCCCCCTGAGCGGGAGCGTGAGCAGTTCTTC. This translates into CASSPPEREREQFF.

The chain uses TRBV19 and TRBJ2-3; TRBD1 might be the D (6 bases). CDR3 length equals 13 residues. Per germline, CDR1 LNHDA and CDR2 SQIVND (reference sequence). Trimming cost V 5 bases and J 6 bases, with 12 bases left between them. The CDR3: CASSSGTSDTQYF. The DNA for the CDR3 is TGTGCCAGTAGTTCCGGGACATCCGATACGCAGTATTTT.

The chain links TRBV6-1 to TRBJ2-5; 8 bases align to TRBD1. The trim removed 6 bases at V and 1 base at J, leaving 4 bases unmatched. Germline CDR1 MNHNS, CDR2 SASEGT. The CDR3 extends over 14 amino acids. Here the CDR3 reads CASSGQGFQETQYF. CDR3 in DNA: TGTGCCAGCAGCGGACAGGGATTCCAAGAGACCCAGTACTTC.

The chain couples TRBV14 to TRBJ1-6; 8 bases are shared with TRBD1. The germline gives CDR1 SGHDN, CDR2 FVKESK. V was clipped by 4 bases and J by 7 bases; unmatched bases: 9. The CDR3 covers 16 residues. CDR3 loop: CASSPSIGTGNSPLHF. The CDR3 nucleotides read TGTGCCAGCAGCCCCTCGATCGGGACAGGCAATTCACCCCTCCACTTT.

The rearrangement links TRBV28 to TRBJ1-5; TRBD1 matches at 10 bases. The CDR3 loop spans 17 amino acids. The germline CDR1 and CDR2 sequences are MDHEN and SYDVKM. V lost 5 bases to trimming and J lost 3 bases; unmatched junction nucleotides: 10. This CDR3 is CASSLNPGQGYNQPQHF. DNA of the CDR3: TGTGCCAGCAGTCTAAATCCGGGACAGGGGTACAATCAGCCCCAGCATTTT.

This sequence joins TRBV29-1 and TRBJ1-4; TRBD1 aligns across 7 bases. This CDR3 has 14 residues. CDR1 SQVTM and CDR2 ANQGSEA come from the germline V gene. The junction had 7 bases not matched to a gene; V was cut back by 4 bases and J by 5 bases. DNA for the CDR3: TGCAGCGTTGGAGAGGGGACAGTCAATGAAAAACTGTTTTTT. It codes for CSVGEGTVNEKLFF. Full variable domain (remainder filled in from reference TRBV29-1 and TRBJ1-4): SAVISQKPSRDICQRGTSLTIQCQVDSQVTMMFWYRQQPGQSLTLIATANQGSEATYESGFVIDKFPISRPNLTFSTLTVSNMSPEDSSIYLCSVGEGTVNEKLFFGSGTQLSVL.

The chain recombines TRBV6-1 with TRBJ1-2; the D gene is possibly TRBD1 (6 bases). Germline V gene lookup returns CDR1 MNHNS and CDR2 SASEGT. The CDR3 is 12 amino acids. The V gene lost 11 bases and the J gene lost 4 bases, with 14 bases spanning the gap. The CDR3 sequence: CACLTGVYGYTF. DNA for the CDR3: TGTGCCTGCCTGACAGGCGTCTATGGCTACACCTTC.

This chain joins TRBV5-1 and TRBJ2-5; no firm D call. The DNA end is more similar to TRBJ2-7, so the J call may be wrong. Looked up from germline, CDR1 is SGHRS and CDR2 is YFSETQ. The CDR3 loop spans 13 amino acids. This chain's CDR3 is CASSLRSSYEQYF. In DNA form, the CDR3 reads TGCGCCAGCAGCTTGCGGAGCTCCTACGAGCAGTACTTC.

This clone showed up just once. The chain combines TRBV7-8 with TRBJ2-2, with 8 bases that match TRBD1. This CDR3 has 15 residues. The V and J ends lost 2 bases and 5 bases, in that order; junction bases with no gene match: 4. Germline CDR1 reads SGHVS; CDR2 reads FQNEAQ. CDR3 bases: TGTGCCAGCAGCTTAAGGCAGGGGGCAACCGGGGAGCTGTTTTTT. Protein sequence: CASSLRQGATGELFF.

In nucleotides, the CDR3 is TGTGCCAGCAGCCCCCGACAGGGCCCACCTTCCTACGAGCAGTACTTC. Protein: CASSPRQGPPSYEQYF. The J gene is TRBJ2-7, the V gene TRBV11-3; 7 bases are shared with TRBD1. Germline V gene data show CDR1 as SGHNT and CDR2 as YENEEA. CDR3 size: 16 residues. The ends lost 5 bases at V and 1 base at J; junction bases unmatched: 11.

The chain couples TRBV5-5 to TRBJ1-3, with a tentative D call TRBD1 (6 bases). V lost 6 bases to trimming and J lost 1 base, with 17 bases between them. The CDR3 is 16 residues long. Germline lookup yields CDR1 SGHKS and CDR2 YYEKEE (reference sequence). As DNA, the CDR3 is TGTGCCAGCACCCGGGGGGGGGCAGATTCTGGAAACACCATATATTTT. It is translated as CASTRGGADSGNTIYF.